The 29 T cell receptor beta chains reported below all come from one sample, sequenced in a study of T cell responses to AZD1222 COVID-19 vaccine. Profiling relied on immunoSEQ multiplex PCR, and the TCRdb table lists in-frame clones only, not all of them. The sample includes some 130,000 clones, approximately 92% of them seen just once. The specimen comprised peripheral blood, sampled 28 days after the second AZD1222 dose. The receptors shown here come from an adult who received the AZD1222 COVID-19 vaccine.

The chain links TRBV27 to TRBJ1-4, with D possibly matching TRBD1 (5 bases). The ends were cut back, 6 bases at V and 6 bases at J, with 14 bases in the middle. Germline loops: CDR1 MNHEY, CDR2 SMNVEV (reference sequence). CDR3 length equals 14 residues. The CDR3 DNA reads TGTGCCAGCAGCTCGGGGGGGTGGGATGAAAAACTGTTTTTT. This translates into CASSSGGWDEKLFF. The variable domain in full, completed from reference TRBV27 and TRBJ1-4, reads EAQVTQNPRYLITVTGKKLTVTCSQNMNHEYMSWYRQDPGLGLRQIYYSMNVEVTDKGDVPEGYKVSRKEKRNFPLILESPSPNQTSLYFCASSSGGWDEKLFFGSGTQLSVL.

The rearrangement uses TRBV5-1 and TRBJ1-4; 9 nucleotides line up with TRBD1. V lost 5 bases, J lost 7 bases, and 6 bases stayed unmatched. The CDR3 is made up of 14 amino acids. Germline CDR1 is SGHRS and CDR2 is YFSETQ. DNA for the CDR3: TGCGCCAGCAGTCGGACAGGGGAAGGTGAAAAACTGTTTTTT. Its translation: CASSRTGEGEKLFF.

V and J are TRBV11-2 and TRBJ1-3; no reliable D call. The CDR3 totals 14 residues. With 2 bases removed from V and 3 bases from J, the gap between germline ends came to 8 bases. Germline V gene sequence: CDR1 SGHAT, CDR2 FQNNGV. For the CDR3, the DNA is TGTGCCAGCAGCTTACCCGCTGGTGGAAACACCATATATTTT. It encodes CASSLPAGGNTIYF.

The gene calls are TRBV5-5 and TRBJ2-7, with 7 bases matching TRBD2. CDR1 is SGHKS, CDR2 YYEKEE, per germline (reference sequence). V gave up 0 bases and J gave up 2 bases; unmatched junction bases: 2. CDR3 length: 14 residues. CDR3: CASSLAGGPYEQYF. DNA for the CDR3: TGTGCCAGCAGCTTGGCGGGGGGACCCTACGAGCAGTACTTC.

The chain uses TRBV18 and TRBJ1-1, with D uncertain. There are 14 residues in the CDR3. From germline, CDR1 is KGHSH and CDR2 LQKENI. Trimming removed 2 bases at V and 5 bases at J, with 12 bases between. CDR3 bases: TGTGCCAGCTCACCAAGGCCGCCGGAGACTGAAGCTTTCTTT. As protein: CASSPRPPETEAFF.

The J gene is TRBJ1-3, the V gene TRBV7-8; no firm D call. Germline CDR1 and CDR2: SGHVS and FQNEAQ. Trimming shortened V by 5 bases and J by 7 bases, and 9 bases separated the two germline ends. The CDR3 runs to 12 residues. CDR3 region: CASSRNFNTIYF. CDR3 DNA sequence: TGTGCCAGCAGCCGTAATTTTAACACCATATATTTT.

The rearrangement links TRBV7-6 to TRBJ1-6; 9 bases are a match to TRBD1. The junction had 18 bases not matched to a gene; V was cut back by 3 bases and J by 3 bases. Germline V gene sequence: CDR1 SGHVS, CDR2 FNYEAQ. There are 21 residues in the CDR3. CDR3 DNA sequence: TGTGCCAGCAGCTTCCGTCCTCTTGGGGACAGGGAATTCTACTATAATTCACCCCTCCACTTT. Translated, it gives CASSFRPLGDREFYYNSPLHF.

In DNA form, the CDR3 reads TGTGCCAGCTCACCCCGAGCGGGACTGAACTACGAGCAGTACTTC. Its protein product is CASSPRAGLNYEQYF. This chain connects TRBV18 to TRBJ2-7; TRBD2 matches at 7 bases. The V and J ends lost 3 bases and 3 bases, in that order; junction bases with no gene match: 8. This CDR3 has 15 residues. Germline CDR1 reads KGHSH; CDR2 reads LQKENI.

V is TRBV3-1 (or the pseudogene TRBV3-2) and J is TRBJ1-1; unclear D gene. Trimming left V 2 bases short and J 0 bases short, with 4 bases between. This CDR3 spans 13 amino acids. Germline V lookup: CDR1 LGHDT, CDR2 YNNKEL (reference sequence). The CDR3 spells CASSQMVNTEAFF. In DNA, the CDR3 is TGTGCCAGCAGCCAAATGGTGAACACTGAAGCTTTCTTT.

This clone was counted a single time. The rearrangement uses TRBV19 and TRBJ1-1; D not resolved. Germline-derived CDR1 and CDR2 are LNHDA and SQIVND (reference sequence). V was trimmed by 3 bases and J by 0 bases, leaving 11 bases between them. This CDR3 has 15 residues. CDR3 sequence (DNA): TGTGCCAGTAGTATTGGACTGGGAATGAACACTGAAGCTTTCTTT. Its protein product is CASSIGLGMNTEAFF. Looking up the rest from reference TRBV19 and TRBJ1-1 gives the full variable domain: DGGITQSPKYLFRKEGQNVTLSCEQNLNHDAMYWYRQDPGQGLRLIYYSQIVNDFQKGDIAEGYSVSREKKESFPLTVTSAQKNPTAFYLCASSIGLGMNTEAFFGQGTRLTVV.

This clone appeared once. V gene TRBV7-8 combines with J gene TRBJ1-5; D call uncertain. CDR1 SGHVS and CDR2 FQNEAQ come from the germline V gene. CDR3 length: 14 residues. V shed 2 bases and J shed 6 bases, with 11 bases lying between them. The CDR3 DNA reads TGTGCCAGCAGCTTAATGGGATACAGTCAGCCCCAGCATTTT. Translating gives CASSLMGYSQPQHF.

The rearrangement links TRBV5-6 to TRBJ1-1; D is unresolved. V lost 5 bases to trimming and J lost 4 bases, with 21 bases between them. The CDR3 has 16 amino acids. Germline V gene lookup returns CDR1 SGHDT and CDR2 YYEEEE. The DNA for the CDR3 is TGTGCCAGCAGTGAGAGGCGAGGTCAGTGGAGCACTGAAGCTTTCTTT. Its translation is CASSERRGQWSTEAFF.

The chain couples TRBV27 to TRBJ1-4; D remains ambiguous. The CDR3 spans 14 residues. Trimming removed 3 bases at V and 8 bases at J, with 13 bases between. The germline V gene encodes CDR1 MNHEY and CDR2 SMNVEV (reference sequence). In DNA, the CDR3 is TGTGCCAGCAGTTTTCGCCTGGGTGGAGAAAAACTGTTTTTT. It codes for CASSFRLGGEKLFF.

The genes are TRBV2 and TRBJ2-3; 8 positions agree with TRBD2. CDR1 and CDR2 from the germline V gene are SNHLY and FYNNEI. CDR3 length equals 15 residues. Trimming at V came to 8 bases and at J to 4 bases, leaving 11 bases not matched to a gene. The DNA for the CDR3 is TGTGCCAGCCATAGGAGCCTAGCGGGTGCAGATACGCAGTATTTT. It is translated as CASHRSLAGADTQYF.

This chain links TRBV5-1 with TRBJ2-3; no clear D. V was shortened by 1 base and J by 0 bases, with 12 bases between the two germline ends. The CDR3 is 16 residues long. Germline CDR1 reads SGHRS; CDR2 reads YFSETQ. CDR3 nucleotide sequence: TGCGCCAGCAGCTTGTGGGCTGGAACTAGCACAGATACGCAGTATTTT. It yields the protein CASSLWAGTSTDTQYF.

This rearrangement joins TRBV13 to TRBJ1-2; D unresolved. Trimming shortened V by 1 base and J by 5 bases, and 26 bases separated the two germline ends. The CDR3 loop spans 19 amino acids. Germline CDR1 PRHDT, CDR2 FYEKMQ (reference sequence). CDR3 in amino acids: CASSLDDGSEFYQHYGYTF. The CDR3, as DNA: TGTGCCAGCAGCTTAGACGACGGCAGCGAATTTTACCAACATTATGGCTACACCTTC.

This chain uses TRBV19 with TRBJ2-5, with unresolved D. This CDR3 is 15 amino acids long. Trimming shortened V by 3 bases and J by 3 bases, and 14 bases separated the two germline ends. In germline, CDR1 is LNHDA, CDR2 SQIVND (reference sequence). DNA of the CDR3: TGTGCCAGTAGTATCGGTTCGCGGATCAAAGAGACCCAGTACTTC. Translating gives CASSIGSRIKETQYF. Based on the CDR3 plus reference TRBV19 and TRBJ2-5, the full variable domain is DGGITQSPKYLFRKEGQNVTLSCEQNLNHDAMYWYRQDPGQGLRLIYYSQIVNDFQKGDIAEGYSVSREKKESFPLTVTSAQKNPTAFYLCASSIGSRIKETQYFGPGTRLLVL.

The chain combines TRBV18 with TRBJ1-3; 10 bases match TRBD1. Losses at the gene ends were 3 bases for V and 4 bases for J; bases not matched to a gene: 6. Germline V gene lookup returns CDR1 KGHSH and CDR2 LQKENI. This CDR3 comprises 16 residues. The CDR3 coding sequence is TGTGCCAGCTCACCGGCGACAGGGGGCTCGGGAAACACCATATATTTT. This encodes CASSPATGGSGNTIYF.

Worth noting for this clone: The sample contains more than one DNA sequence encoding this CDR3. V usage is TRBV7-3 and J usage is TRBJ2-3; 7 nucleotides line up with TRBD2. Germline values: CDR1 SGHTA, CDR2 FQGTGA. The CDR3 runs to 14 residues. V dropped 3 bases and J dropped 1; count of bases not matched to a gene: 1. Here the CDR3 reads CASSFAGGTDTQYF. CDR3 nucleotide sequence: TGTGCCAGCAGCTTTGCGGGGGGCACAGATACGCAGTATTTT.

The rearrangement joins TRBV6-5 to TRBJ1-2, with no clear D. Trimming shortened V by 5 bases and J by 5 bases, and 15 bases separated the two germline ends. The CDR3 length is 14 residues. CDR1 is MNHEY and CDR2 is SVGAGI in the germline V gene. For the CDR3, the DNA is TGTGCCAGCAGTCGCATTATGGCCTCGTATGGCTACACCTTC. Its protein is CASSRIMASYGYTF.

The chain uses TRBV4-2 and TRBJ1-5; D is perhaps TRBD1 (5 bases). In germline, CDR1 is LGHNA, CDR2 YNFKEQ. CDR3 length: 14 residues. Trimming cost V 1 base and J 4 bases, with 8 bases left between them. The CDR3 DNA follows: TGTGCCAGCAGCCAAGGCAGGGATAATCAGCCCCAGCATTTT. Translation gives CASSQGRDNQPQHF.

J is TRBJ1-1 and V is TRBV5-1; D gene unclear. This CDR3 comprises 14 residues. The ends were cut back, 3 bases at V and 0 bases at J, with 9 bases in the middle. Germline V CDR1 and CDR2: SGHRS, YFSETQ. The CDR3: CASSSQRMNTEAFF. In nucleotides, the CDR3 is TGCGCCAGCAGCTCACAGAGAATGAACACTGAAGCTTTCTTT.

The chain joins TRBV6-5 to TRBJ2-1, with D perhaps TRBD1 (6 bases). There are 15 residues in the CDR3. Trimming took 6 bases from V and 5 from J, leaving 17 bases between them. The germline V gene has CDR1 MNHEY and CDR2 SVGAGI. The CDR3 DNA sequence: TGTGCCAGCAGACACAGGGTTATATCAGACAATGAGCAGTTCTTC. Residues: CASRHRVISDNEQFF.

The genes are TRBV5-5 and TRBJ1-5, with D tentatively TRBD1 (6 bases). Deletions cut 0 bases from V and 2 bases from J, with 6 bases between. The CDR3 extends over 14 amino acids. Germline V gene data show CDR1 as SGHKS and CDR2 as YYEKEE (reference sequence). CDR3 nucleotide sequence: TGTGCCAGCAGCTTGGCAGGGGGCAATCAGCCCCAGCATTTT. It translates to CASSLAGGNQPQHF.

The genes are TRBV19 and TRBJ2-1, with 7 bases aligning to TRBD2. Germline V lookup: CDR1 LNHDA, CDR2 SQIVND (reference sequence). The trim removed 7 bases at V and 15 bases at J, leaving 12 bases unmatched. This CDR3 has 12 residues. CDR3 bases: TGTGCCAGTACCCCCAGTTCGGGGGGTCTGTTCTTC. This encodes CASTPSSGGLFF.

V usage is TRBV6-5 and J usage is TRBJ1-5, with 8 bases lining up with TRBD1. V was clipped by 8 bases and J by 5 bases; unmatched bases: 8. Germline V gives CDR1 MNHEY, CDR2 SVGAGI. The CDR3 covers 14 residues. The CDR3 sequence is CASGQGAGYQPQHF. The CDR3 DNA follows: TGTGCCAGCGGTCAGGGGGCGGGGTATCAGCCCCAGCATTTT.

CDR3 protein: CASILRGKAYNEQFF. CDR3 bases: TGTGCCAGCATCCTTCGGGGTAAGGCCTACAATGAGCAGTTCTTC. This chain links TRBV28 with TRBJ2-1; TRBD2 is a possible D gene (5 bases). The CDR3 covers 15 residues. Germline V gene data show CDR1 as MDHEN and CDR2 as SYDVKM. V was pared by 7 bases and J by 2 bases, with 15 bases between.

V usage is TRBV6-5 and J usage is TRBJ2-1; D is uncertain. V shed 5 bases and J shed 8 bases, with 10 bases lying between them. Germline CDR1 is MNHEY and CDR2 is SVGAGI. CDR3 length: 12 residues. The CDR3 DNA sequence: TGTGCCAGCAGTACGCGGTCGGATGAGCAGTTCTTC. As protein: CASSTRSDEQFF.

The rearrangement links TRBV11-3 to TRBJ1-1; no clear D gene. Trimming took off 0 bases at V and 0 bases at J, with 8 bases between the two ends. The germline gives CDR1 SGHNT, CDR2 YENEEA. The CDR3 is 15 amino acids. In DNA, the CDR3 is TGTGCCAGCAGCTTAGATTCCGGGCTGAACACTGAAGCTTTCTTT. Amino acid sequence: CASSLDSGLNTEAFF. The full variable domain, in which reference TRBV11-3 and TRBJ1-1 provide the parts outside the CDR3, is EAGVVQSPRYKIIEKKQPVAFWCNPISGHNTLYWYLQNLGQGPELLIRYENEEAVDDSQLPKDRFSAERLKGVDSTLKIQPAELGDSAVYLCASSLDSGLNTEAFFGQGTRLTVV.